This note documents a single TCR beta chain sequence. This specimen comes from a study of PD-L1 blockade in urothelial cancer. On the study more broadly: Most of the 29 patients were males with bladder-origin urothelial cancer. Blood analysis occurred 3 weeks (second dose) and 6 weeks after treatment start.

The trim removed 3 bases at V and 0 bases at J, leaving 7 bases unmatched. Germline assignment: CDR1 GTSNPN and CDR2 SVGIG (reference sequence). The CDR3 runs to 15 residues. Diagnoses among patients were locally advanced or metastatic urothelial carcinoma. Per-patient samples, pretreatment and on-treatment, numbered 1 to 8. Using immunoSEQ multiplex PCR, the repertoire was profiled, and TCRdb retains in-frame clones only, with some absent. The sample has tens of thousands of clones, approximately 80% seen once. The sequences come from PBMCs, collected around atezolizumab (anti-PD-L1) treatment. This chain connects TRBV30 to TRBJ1-1, with 7 positions matching TRBD1. The TCR sequence derives from a man between 70 and 80 years old with urothelial cancer. The CDR3 is CAWRGGGFMNTEAFF. CDR3 sequence (DNA): TGTGCCTGGAGAGGGGGCGGGTTCATGAACACTGAAGCTTTCTTT.